This T cell receptor (beta chain) was captured in a study of lymphopenia after photon versus proton radiotherapy. Study findings and constraints: Relative stability marked proton patients; photon patients lost diversity and naive cells. After lymphocyte nadir, photon-treated repertoires showed oligoclonal expansion, especially CD8+ Temra.

Clones were read by immunoSEQ multiplex PCR, and TCRdb kept only the in-frame ones, dropping some. There are around 70,000 clones in the sample; about nine tenths occur only once, and about 2.2% lies in the top ten. As regards this clone: As yet, its antigen is unknown.

With 2 bases clipped from V and 9 bases from J, the junction kept 15 bases outside the gene matches. Germline V gene data show CDR1 as KGHSY and CDR2 as FQNENV. This CDR3 spans 16 amino acids. The input for sequencing was peripheral blood, taken from a patient treated with photon-based radiotherapy. The source of this sequence is a woman between 40 and 55 years old with cholangiocarcinoma. V and J are TRBV16 and TRBJ2-7; 8 positions agree with TRBD2. The CDR3 bases are TGTGCCAGCAGCCAAGGCTTGGGGACTAGTGTAGTGGTGCAGTACTTC. Protein: CASSQGLGTSVVVQYF.